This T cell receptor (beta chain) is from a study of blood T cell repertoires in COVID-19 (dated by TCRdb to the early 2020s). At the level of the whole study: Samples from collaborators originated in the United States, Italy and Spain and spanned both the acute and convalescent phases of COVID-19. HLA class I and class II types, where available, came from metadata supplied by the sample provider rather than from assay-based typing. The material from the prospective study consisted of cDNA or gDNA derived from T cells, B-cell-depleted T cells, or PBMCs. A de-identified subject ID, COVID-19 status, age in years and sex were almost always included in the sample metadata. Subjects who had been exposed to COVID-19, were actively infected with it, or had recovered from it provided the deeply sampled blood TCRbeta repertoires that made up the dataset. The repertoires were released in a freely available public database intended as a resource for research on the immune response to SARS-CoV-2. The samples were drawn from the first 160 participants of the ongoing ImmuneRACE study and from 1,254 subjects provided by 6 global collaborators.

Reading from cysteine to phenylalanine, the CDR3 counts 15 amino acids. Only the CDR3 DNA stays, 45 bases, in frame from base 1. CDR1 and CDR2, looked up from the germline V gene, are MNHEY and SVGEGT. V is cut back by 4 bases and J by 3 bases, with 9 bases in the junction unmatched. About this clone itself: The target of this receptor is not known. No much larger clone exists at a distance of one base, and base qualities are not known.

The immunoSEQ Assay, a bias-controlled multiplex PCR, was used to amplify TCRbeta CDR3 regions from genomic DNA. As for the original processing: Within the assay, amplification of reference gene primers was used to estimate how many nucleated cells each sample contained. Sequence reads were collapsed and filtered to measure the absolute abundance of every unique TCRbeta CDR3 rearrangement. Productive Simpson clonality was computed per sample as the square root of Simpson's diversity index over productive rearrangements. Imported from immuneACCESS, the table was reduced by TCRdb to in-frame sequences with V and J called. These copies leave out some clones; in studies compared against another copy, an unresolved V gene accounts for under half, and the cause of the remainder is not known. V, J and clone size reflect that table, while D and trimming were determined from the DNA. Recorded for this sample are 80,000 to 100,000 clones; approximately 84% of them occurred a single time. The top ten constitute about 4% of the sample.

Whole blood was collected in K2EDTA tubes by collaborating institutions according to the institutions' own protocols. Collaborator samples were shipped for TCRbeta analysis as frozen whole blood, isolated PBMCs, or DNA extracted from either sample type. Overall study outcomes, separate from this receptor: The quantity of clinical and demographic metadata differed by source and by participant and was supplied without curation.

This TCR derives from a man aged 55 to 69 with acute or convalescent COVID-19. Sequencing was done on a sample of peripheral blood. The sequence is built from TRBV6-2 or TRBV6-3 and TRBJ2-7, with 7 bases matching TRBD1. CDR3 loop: CASSWATGTVYEQYF. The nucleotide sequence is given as TGTGCCAGCAGTTGGGCGACCGGGACAGTCTACGAGCAGTACTTC.